Each of the 11 T cell receptor beta chains below was sequenced from the same sample in a study of neurological immune-mediated disorders. MiXCR, applied by TCRdb to the 5' RACE reads, yields one record per CDR3 protein. The sample has over 50,000 distinct CDR3 sequences; about 3.7% are singletons. Sequencing was performed on PBMCs. The receptors shown here come from a man aged 40-50 years with multiple sclerosis.

Details on this clonotype: This could be a read error, since a much larger clone is one nucleotide away. The J gene is TRBJ1-1, the V gene TRBV5-1; D is possibly TRBD1 (5 bases). Germline V gene data show CDR1 as SGHRS and CDR2 as YFSETQ. This CDR3 has 14 amino acids. V was cut by 0 bases and J by 4 bases, with 10 bases left in between. The CDR3 DNA is TGCGCCAGCAGCTTGGAGGGGAGCCCCACTGAAGCTTTCTTT. Translation: CASSLEGSPTEAFF.

This clonotype has ten or more counts. The chain recombines TRBV5-1 with TRBJ1-2; possibly TRBD1 for D (6 bases). This CDR3 has 17 residues. Germline V gives CDR1 SGHRS, CDR2 YFSETQ. V gave up 0 bases and J gave up 3 bases, with 18 bases separating them. The CDR3 bases are TGCGCCAGCAGCTTGGGCCATACAGGGACGGGAGACTATGGCTACACCTTC. Translating it yields CASSLGHTGTGDYGYTF.

This clonotype has at least ten counts. The V call is TRBV20-1, the J call TRBJ2-3; tentatively, D is TRBD1 or TRBD2 (5 bases each). Looked up from germline, CDR1 is DFQATT and CDR2 is SNEGSKA (reference sequence). This CDR3 is 15 amino acids long. Trimming stripped 0 bases from V and 5 bases from J, with 15 bases between. Here the CDR3 reads CSARDWDPVGDTQYF. CDR3 nucleotide sequence: TGCAGTGCTAGAGATTGGGACCCAGTAGGAGATACGCAGTATTTT.

This clonotype has a count of ten or more. The chain is built from TRBV4-2 and TRBJ2-7; TRBD2 matches at 9 bases. Looked up from germline, CDR1 is LGHNA and CDR2 is YNFKEQ. The ends lost 3 bases at V and 0 bases at J; junction bases unmatched: 6. The CDR3 runs to 16 residues. CDR3 region: CASSHERGASSYEQYF. DNA of the CDR3: TGTGCCAGCAGCCATGAGCGGGGGGCCAGCTCCTACGAGCAGTACTTC.

This clonotype was found many times. The genes are TRBV7-3 and TRBJ1-5; no firm D call. The CDR3 runs to 14 residues. Deletions cut 7 bases from V and 0 bases from J, with 10 bases between. Per germline, CDR1 SGHTA and CDR2 FQGTGA. CDR3: CASIPDCSNQPQHF. CDR3 nucleotides: TGTGCCAGCATTCCTGACTGTAGCAATCAGCCCCAGCATTTT.

This clonotype was observed at least ten times. V usage is TRBV10-1 and J usage is TRBJ2-5; no firm D call. The length of the CDR3 is 12 residues. V dropped 6 bases and J dropped 1 base, with 6 bases sitting between them. CDR1 and CDR2 (germline): WNHNN, SYGVQD (reference sequence). The CDR3 coding sequence is TGCGCCAGCAGACCGCCCCAAGAGACCCAGTACTTC. Protein sequence: CASRPPQETQYF.

This clonotype was seen at least ten times. This CDR3 reads CASRDWDSRGGELFF. The CDR3 DNA reads TGTGCCAGCAGGGACTGGGACAGCCGGGGCGGGGAGCTGTTTTTT. The rearrangement links TRBV27 to TRBJ2-2; 7 nucleotides match TRBD1. The V gene end was trimmed by 6 bases and the J gene end by 7 bases; junction bases not matched to a gene: 11. This CDR3 is 15 amino acids long. Germline V CDR1 and CDR2: MNHEY, SMNVEV (reference sequence).

At least ten counts were recorded for this clonotype. Here the CDR3 reads CASSFPSGGGSREQYF. The CDR3 bases are TGCGCCAGCAGCTTTCCTTCGGGCGGGGGGTCCCGGGAGCAGTACTTC. V usage is TRBV5-1 and J usage is TRBJ2-7; TRBD2 aligns across 8 bases. The CDR3 sequence is 16 residues long. The ends lost 2 bases at V and 7 bases at J; junction bases unmatched: 14. Germline V gives CDR1 SGHRS, CDR2 YFSETQ.

This clonotype was observed a handful of times. CDR3 region: CASSLQAGPQETQYF. The CDR3 region has the DNA TGCGCCAGCAGCCTCCAAGCGGGGCCCCAAGAGACCCAGTACTTC. The genes are TRBV5-1 and TRBJ2-5, with 7 bases fitting TRBD2. The CDR3 covers 15 residues. Germline loops: CDR1 SGHRS, CDR2 YFSETQ. With 4 bases clipped from V and 1 base from J, the junction kept 7 bases outside the gene matches.

This clonotype was recorded at least ten times. V and J are TRBV20-1 and TRBJ1-1; 10 positions agree with TRBD1. V was clipped by 4 bases and J by 0 bases; unmatched bases: 5. CDR3 length equals 15 residues. Germline V gene sequence: CDR1 DFQATT, CDR2 SNEGSKA (reference sequence). As DNA, the CDR3 is TGCAGTGCTATGACAGGGGGCGAGATGAACACTGAAGCTTTCTTT. Translated, it gives CSAMTGGEMNTEAFF.

This clonotype has a count of ten or more. The chain combines TRBV5-1 with TRBJ2-3; D possibly uses TRBD1 or TRBD2 (6 bases each). Trimming shortened V by 1 base and J by 0 bases, and 12 bases separated the two germline ends. CDR3 length equals 16 residues. From germline, CDR1 is SGHRS and CDR2 YFSETQ. The CDR3: CASSLTGGLSTDTQYF. As DNA, the CDR3 is TGCGCCAGCAGCTTGACCGGGGGCCTTAGCACAGATACGCAGTATTTT.